This TCR beta chain came from a study of blood T cell repertoires in COVID-19. Losses at the gene ends were 5 bases for V and 7 bases for J; bases not matched to a gene: 6. Germline loops: CDR1 SGHTA, CDR2 FQGNSA. The CDR3 is 13 residues long. Original analysis: It was from reference gene primer amplification that nucleated cell counts were estimated. Clones were read by immunoSEQ multiplex PCR, and TCRdb kept only the in-frame ones, dropping some. V and J calls and clone size are given by that table; D and trimming were obtained from the DNA. The sample has fewer than 600,000 clones, 70% to 90% seen once.

The origin of this receptor is a woman in her 40s who had recovered from COVID-19. The chain couples TRBV7-2 to TRBJ1-1; 8 nucleotides line up with TRBD1. The sample comprised PBMCs or T cells enriched from blood (not recorded which). CDR3 in DNA: TGTGCCAGCAGCACCGACAGGGGAGATGAAGCTTTCTTT. Translating it yields CASSTDRGDEAFF.